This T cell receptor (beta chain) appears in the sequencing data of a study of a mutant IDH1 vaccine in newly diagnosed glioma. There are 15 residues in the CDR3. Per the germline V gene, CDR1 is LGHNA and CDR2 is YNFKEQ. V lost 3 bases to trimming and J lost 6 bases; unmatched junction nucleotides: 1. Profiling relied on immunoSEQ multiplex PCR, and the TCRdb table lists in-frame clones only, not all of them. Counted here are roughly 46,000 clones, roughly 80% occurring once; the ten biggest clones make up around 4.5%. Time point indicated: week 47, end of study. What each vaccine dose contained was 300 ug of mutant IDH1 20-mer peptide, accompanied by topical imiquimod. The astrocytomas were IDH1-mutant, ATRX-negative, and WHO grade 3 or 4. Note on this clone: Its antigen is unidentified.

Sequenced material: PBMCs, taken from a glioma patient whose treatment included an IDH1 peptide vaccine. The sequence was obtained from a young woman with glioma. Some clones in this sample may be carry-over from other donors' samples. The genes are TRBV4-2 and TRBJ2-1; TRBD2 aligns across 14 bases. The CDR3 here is CASSQGTSGSNEQFF. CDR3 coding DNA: TGTGCCAGCAGCCAGGGGACTAGCGGGAGCAATGAGCAGTTCTTC.